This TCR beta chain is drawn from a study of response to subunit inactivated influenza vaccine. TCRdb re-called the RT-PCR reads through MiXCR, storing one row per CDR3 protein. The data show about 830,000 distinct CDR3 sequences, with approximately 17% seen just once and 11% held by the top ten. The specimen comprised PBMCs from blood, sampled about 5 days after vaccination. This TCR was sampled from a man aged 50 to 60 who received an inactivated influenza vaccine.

CDR3 amino acids: CASSSSGTGIHEQYF. CDR3 bases: TGTGCCAGCAGTTCGTCCGGGACAGGGATTCACGAGCAGTACTTC. This chain uses TRBV12-3 or TRBV12-4 with TRBJ2-7, with 9 positions matching TRBD1. V trimming: 4 bases; J trimming: 5 bases; junction bases outside the gene matches: 9. The CDR3 spans 15 residues.